This record covers a single TCR beta chain. Reverse transcription of about 0.5 to 1 ug RNA was carried out with random hexamers. The immunoSEQ assay covered 54 Vbeta and 13 Jbeta segments for CDR3. TCRdb independently ran MiXCR on the immunoSEQ multiplex PCR reads; one entry per CDR3 protein. The data show around 220,000 distinct CDR3 sequences, roughly 90% seen once. Sequencing of TCR beta was performed on blood CD8+ T cells and on blood CD4+ T cells. It was negative isolation that provided the CD8+ and CD4+ T cells, whereas TEMRA cells were enriched by FACS. There are 12 residues in the CDR3. Trimming pared 5 bases from V and 2 bases from J, leaving 6 bases between. The data were taken from a study of CD8 T cells in Susac syndrome.

The chain couples TRBV12-3 or TRBV12-4 to TRBJ2-5; D is ambiguous. The TCR originated in a human donor with multiple sclerosis. Sequenced sample: CD8+ T cells from PBMCs. DNA for the CDR3: TGTGCCAGCAGTACCTATCAAGAGACCCAGTACTTC. It yields the protein CASSTYQETQYF.